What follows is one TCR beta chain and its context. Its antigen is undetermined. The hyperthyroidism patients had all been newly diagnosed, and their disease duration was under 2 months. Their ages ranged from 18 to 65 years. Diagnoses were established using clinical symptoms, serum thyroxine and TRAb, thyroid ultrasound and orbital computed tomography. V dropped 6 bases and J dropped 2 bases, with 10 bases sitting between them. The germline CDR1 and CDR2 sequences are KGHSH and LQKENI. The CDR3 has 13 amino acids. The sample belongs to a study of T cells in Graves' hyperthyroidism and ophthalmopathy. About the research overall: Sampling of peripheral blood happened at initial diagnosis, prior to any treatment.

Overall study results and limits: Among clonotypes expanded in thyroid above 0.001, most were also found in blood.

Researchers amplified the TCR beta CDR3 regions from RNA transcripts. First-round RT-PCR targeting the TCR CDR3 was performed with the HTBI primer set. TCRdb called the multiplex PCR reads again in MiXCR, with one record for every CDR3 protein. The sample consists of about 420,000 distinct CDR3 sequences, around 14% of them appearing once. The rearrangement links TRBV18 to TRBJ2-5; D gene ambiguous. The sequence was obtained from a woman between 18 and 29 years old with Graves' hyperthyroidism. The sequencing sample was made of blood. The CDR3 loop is CASSLEIQETQYF. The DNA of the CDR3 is TGTGCCAGCTCCCTAGAGATTCAAGAGACCCAGTACTTC.